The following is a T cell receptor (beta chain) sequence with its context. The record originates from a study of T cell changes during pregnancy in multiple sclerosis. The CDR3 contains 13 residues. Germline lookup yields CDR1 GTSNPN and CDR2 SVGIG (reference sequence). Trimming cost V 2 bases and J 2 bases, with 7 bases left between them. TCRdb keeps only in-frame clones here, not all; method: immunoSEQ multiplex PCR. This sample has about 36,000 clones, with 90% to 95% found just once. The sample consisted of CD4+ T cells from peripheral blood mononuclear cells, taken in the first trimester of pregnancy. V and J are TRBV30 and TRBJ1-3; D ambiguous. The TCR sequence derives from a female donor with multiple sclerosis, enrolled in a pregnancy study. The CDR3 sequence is CAWSFGPGNTIYF. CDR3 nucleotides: TGTGCCTGGAGTTTCGGTCCTGGAAACACCATATATTTT.